This T cell receptor (beta chain) was obtained from a study of OX40 agonist ivuxolimab in advanced cancers. Note on this clone: Its matching antigen is unknown.

Overall study findings and caveats: There was clonal expansion of CD4+ and CD8+ blood T cells by week 6 at 0.1 to 3.0 mg/kg. CD4+ T cells averaged fewer expanded clones than CD8+ T cells.

Assay used: immunoSEQ multiplex PCR; TCRdb lists only in-frame clones, some missing. This sample yields some 23,000 clones, of which less than 90% are seen a single time; approximately 15% belongs to the top ten. There are 13 residues in the CDR3. The V end was cut by 5 bases, the J end by 2 bases, with 8 bases between. The V gene's germline CDR1 is LNHNV and CDR2 YYDKDF (reference sequence). The sample in question was CD4+ or CD8+ T cells sorted from blood, obtained in a trial of the OX40 agonist ivuxolimab. The chain joins TRBV15 to TRBJ2-3; D remains ambiguous. This TCR came from an adult with an advanced solid tumor such as melanoma, head and neck, liver or kidney cancer. This chain's CDR3 is CATSRLPTDTQYF. CDR3 DNA: TGTGCCACCAGCCGGCTCCCCACAGATACGCAGTATTTT.